This T cell receptor beta chain was observed in a study of Tregs in tolerant kidney transplant recipients. Regarding the study as a whole: Few patients were studied, so findings need validation in larger groups. Donor-specific Treg expansion exceeded global Treg expansion in tolerant patients, suggesting antigen drive.

For this clone: Its antigen is not known.

Profiling relied on immunoSEQ multiplex PCR, and the TCRdb table lists in-frame clones only, not all of them. The sample includes 100,000 to 120,000 clones, nearly 90% seen only once; the top ten take approximately 0.35%. Germline V CDR1 and CDR2: SGHTS, YDEGEE. V lost 1 base, J lost 7 bases, and 20 bases lay in between. CDR3 length: 16 amino acids. The rearrangement links TRBV5-8 to TRBJ1-2; D is undetermined. This TCR came from a human donor who received a combined kidney and bone marrow transplant. Source: CD4+ T cells from blood, taken before the transplant. The chain's CDR3 is CASSLFEARRVIGYTF. In nucleotides, the CDR3 is TGTGCCAGCAGCTTGTTTGAGGCCAGGCGGGTAATTGGCTACACCTTC.